The entry that follows covers one TCR beta chain sequence. This sample also contains other DNA sequences that code for the same CDR3. Assignments of participants to cohorts depended upon their own reported clinical history. Recovered status in Cohort 3 required two negative PCRs, clearance, or symptom resolution. How the authors handled the data: Researchers report that nucleated cell counts were estimated from reference gene primer amplification. Some clones are missing from TCRdb's copy, which holds only in-frame ones; the method was immunoSEQ multiplex PCR. V and J calls and clone size are given by that table; D and trimming were obtained from the DNA. The repertoire holds about 160,000 clones, roughly 87% seen once, with about 7% in the top ten. The sample comes from a study of blood T cell repertoires in COVID-19. Study overall: T cells, B-cell-depleted T cells, or PBMCs provided the cDNA or gDNA that served as material.

The CDR3 sequence is 16 residues long. Trimming took 1 base from V and 0 from J; bases not matched to a gene: 2. Germline-derived CDR1 and CDR2 are LGHDT and YNNKEL (reference sequence). The chain carries TRBV3-1 (or the pseudogene TRBV3-2) and TRBJ1-2; 10 bases are shared with TRBD1. The source material was PBMCs or T cells enriched from blood (not recorded which). The clonotype originates from a woman aged 45-59 years who had recovered from COVID-19. The CDR3 DNA is TGTGCCAGCAGCCAAGGGGGGACAGGGGCTAACTATGGCTACACCTTC. Translation gives CASSQGGTGANYGYTF.